The entry below gives a single TCR beta chain sequence along with its context. As yet, its antigen is unknown. Just one base apart from a much larger clone, this may be a read error. This sample is drawn from a study of T cells in Graves' hyperthyroidism and ophthalmopathy. Study-wide findings and caveats: Blood also carried most thyroid clonotypes expanded above 0.001.

V lost 2 bases and J 5 bases, leaving 12 bases between the germline ends. Germline V gene data show CDR1 as KGHDR and CDR2 as SFDVKD. The CDR3 totals 14 residues. RNA transcripts provided the source from which TCR beta CDR3 regions were amplified. HTBI primers were the set used in a first-round RT-PCR of the TCR CDR3. One entry per CDR3 protein, called by TCRdb with MiXCR from the multiplex PCR reads. Of almost 600,000 distinct CDR3 sequences in the sample, about 14% are singletons; the top ten hold around 5.4%. The blood sample predates any ophthalmopathy symptoms, coming from first hyperthyroidism diagnosis.

The clonotype was recovered from a woman aged 30 to 39 with Graves' hyperthyroidism that later progressed to Graves' ophthalmopathy. The source material was blood. The chain combines TRBV24-1 with TRBJ2-7; perhaps TRBD1 as D (6 bases). The CDR3 sequence: CATSDSTGSDEQYF. The CDR3 coding sequence is TGTGCCACCAGTGATTCAACAGGGTCGGACGAGCAGTACTTC.